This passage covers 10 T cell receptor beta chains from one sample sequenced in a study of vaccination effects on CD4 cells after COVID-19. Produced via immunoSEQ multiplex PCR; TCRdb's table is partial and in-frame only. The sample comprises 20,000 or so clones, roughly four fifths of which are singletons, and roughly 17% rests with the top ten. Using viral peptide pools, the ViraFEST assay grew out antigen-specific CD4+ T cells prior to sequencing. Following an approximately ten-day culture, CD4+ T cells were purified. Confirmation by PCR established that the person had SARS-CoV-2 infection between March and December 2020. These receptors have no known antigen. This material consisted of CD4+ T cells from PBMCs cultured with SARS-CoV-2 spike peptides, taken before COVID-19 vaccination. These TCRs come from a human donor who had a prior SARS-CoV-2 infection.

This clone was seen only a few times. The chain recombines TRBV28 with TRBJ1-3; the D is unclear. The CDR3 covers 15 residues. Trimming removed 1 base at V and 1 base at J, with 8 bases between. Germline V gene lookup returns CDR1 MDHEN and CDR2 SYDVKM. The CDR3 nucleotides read TGTGCCAGCAGTTTATTCGGGCTATCTGGAAACACCATATATTTT. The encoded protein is CASSLFGLSGNTIYF.

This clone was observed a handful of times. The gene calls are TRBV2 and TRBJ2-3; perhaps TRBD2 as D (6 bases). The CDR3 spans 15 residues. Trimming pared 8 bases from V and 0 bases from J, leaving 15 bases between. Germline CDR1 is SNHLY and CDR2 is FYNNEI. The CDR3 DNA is TGTGCCAGCTTTTCTGGAGGGTATAGCACAGATACGCAGTATTTT. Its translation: CASFSGGYSTDTQYF. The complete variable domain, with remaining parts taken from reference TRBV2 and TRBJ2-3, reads EPEVTQTPSHQVTQMGQEVILRCVPISNHLYFYWYRQILGQKVEFLVSFYNNEISEKSEIFDDQFSVERPDGSNFTLKIRSTKLEDSAMYFCASFSGGYSTDTQYFGPGTRLTVL.

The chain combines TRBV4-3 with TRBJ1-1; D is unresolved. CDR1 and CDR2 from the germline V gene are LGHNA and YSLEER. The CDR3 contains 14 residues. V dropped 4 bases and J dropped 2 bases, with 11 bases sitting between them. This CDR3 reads CASSRLTGNTEAFF. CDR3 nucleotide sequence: TGCGCCAGCAGCCGATTGACGGGTAACACTGAAGCTTTCTTT.

Here the CDR3 reads CASSGTPSSNQPQHF. The CDR3 nucleotides read TGTGCCAGCAGTGGCACACCATCTAGCAATCAGCCCCAGCATTTT. The chain links TRBV6-4 to TRBJ1-5; D not certain. Germline CDR1 reads MRHNA; CDR2 reads SNTAGT. The V end was cut by 4 bases, the J end by 0 bases, with 10 bases between. There are 15 residues in the CDR3.

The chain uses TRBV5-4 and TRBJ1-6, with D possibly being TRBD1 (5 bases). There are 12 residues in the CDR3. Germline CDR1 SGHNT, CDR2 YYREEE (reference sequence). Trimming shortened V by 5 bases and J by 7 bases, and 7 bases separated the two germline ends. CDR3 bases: TGTGCCAGCAGGAGGGGCAATTCACCCCTCCACTTT. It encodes CASRRGNSPLHF.

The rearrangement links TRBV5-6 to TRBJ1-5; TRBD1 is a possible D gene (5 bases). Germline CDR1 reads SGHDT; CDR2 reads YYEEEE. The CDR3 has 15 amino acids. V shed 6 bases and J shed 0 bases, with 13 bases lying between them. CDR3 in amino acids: CASTLGPYSNQPQHF. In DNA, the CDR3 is TGTGCCAGCACCCTGGGGCCTTATAGCAATCAGCCCCAGCATTTT.

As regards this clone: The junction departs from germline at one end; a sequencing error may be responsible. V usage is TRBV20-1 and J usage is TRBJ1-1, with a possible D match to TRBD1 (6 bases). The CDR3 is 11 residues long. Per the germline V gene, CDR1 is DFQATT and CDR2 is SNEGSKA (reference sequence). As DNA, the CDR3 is TGCAGTGCCACAGAGCGGCAGGGGATTATCTTT. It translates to CSATERQGIIF.

CDR3 amino acids: CASSPRTAASYEQYF. The DNA of the CDR3 is TGTGCCAGCTCACCACGGACAGCTGCCTCCTACGAGCAGTACTTC. J is TRBJ2-7 and V is TRBV18; TRBD1 is a possible D gene (6 bases). The V gene's germline CDR1 is KGHSH and CDR2 LQKENI. V lost 1 base to trimming and J lost 0 bases, with 10 bases between them. The CDR3 loop spans 15 amino acids.

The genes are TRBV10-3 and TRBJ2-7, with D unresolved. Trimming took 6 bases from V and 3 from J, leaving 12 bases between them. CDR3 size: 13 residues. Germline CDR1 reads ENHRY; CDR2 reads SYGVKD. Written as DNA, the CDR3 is TGTGCCATCAGCGGAGATGGGGACTACGAGCAGTACTTC. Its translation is CAISGDGDYEQYF.

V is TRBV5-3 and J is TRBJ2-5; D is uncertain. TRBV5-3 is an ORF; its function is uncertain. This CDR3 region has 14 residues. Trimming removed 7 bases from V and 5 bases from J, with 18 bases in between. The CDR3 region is CARSGQASWETQYF. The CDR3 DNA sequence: TGTGCCAGATCTGGTCAGGCCTCTTGGGAGACCCAGTACTTC.